This entry lists 27 T cell receptor beta chains sequenced from one sample in a study of beta chain features in type 1 diabetes. Study results and limitations: Shortening of TCRB CDR3s, moderate but significant, appeared in all four CD4+ subsets of Type 1 diabetes patients.

What these receptors recognize is not known. Investigators reverse transcribed all isolated RNA, so they sequenced expressed TCRB transcripts. The repertoire was sequenced with immunoSEQ multiplex PCR; TCRdb's copy has only in-frame clones and lacks some. The sample has nearly 700,000 clones, about an eighth seen once. Source material: naive CD4+ T cells from blood. These receptors originate from a man in his late teens or twenties with type 1 diabetes.

The genes are TRBV13 and TRBJ1-6; D is undetermined. V was cut by 6 bases and J by 6 bases, with 9 bases left in between. The germline V gene encodes CDR1 PRHDT and CDR2 FYEKMQ (reference sequence). The CDR3 extends over 13 amino acids. The CDR3 DNA follows: TGTGCCAGCAGTCTGAGAATTAATTCACCCCTCCACTTT. It codes for CASSLRINSPLHF.

This clone has more than one count but fewer than ten. This chain connects TRBV7-8 to TRBJ1-1, with 8 bases aligning to TRBD1. Germline V gives CDR1 SGHVS, CDR2 FQNEAQ. V dropped 6 bases and J dropped 7; count of bases not matched to a gene: 4. The CDR3 length is 12 residues. The DNA for the CDR3 is TGTGCCAGCAGTAAGACAGGGGATGAAGCTTTCTTT. This translates into CASSKTGDEAFF. Combining the CDR3 with reference TRBV7-8 and TRBJ1-1 gives the whole variable domain GAGVSQSPRYKVAKRGQDVALRCDPISGHVSLFWYQQALGQGPEFLTYFQNEAQLDKSGLPSDRFFAERPEGSVSTLKIQRTQQEDSAVYLCASSKTGDEAFFGQGTRLTVV.

This clone was observed a handful of times. The chain is built from TRBV2 and TRBJ1-1; D unresolved. The CDR3 has 12 residues. The ends were cut back, 7 bases at V and 1 base at J, with 7 bases in the middle. Germline CDR1 SNHLY, CDR2 FYNNEI. CDR3 residues: CASIDGNTEAFF. CDR3 bases: TGTGCCAGCATCGACGGGAACACTGAAGCTTTCTTT. The full variable domain, completed using reference TRBV2 and TRBJ1-1, is EPEVTQTPSHQVTQMGQEVILRCVPISNHLYFYWYRQILGQKVEFLVSFYNNEISEKSEIFDDQFSVERPDGSNFTLKIRSTKLEDSAMYFCASIDGNTEAFFGQGTRLTVV.

This clone was counted a few times. The V call is TRBV19, the J call TRBJ2-6; TRBD1 matches at 10 bases. Per germline, CDR1 LNHDA and CDR2 SQIVND (reference sequence). Trimming at V came to 10 bases and at J to 0 bases, leaving 9 bases not matched to a gene. This CDR3 has 17 residues. In DNA, the CDR3 is TGTGCCACCCTAGTGGGACAGGGGCTCTCTGGGGCCAACGTCCTGACTTTC. Its translation is CATLVGQGLSGANVLTF.

This clone has only a few counts. This chain joins TRBV18 and TRBJ1-1; weak D call: TRBD1 (6 bases). V lost 6 bases and J lost 1, with 12 bases in between. CDR3 length equals 14 residues. Germline lookup yields CDR1 KGHSH and CDR2 LQKENI. The CDR3 bases are TGTGCCAGCTCTATACAGGGCGGGAACACTGAAGCTTTCTTT. Encoded protein: CASSIQGGNTEAFF.

This rearrangement joins TRBV5-1 to TRBJ1-4; 7 bases map to TRBD1. Germline lookup yields CDR1 SGHRS and CDR2 YFSETQ. The CDR3 length is 15 residues. The V gene end was trimmed by 1 base and the J gene end by 5 bases; junction bases not matched to a gene: 5. CDR3 sequence: CASSLIEGANEKLFF. The CDR3 nucleotides read TGCGCCAGCAGCTTGATAGAGGGGGCGAATGAAAAACTGTTTTTT.

This clone was detected only a few times. This rearrangement joins TRBV30 to TRBJ1-4; tentative D call: TRBD1 (5 bases). V dropped 4 bases and J dropped 8 bases, with 17 bases sitting between them. Germline assignment: CDR1 GTSNPN and CDR2 SVGIG (reference sequence). The CDR3 loop spans 14 amino acids. CDR3 coding DNA: TGTGCCTGGAAGGCCCCCGGGACCAAAGAAAAACTGTTTTTT. Translated: CAWKAPGTKEKLFF. Full variable domain (outside the CDR3, taken from reference TRBV30 and TRBJ1-4): SQTIHQWPATLVQPVGSPLSLECTVEGTSNPNLYWYRQAAGRGLQLLFYSVGIGQISSEVPQNLSASRPQDRQFILSSKKLLLSDSGFYLCAWKAPGTKEKLFFGSGTQLSVL.

This clone was observed a handful of times. Within the sample, other DNA sequences also encode this same CDR3. The V and J genes are TRBV15 and TRBJ1-6; no reliable D call. Germline V CDR1 and CDR2: LNHNV, YYDKDF (reference sequence). This CDR3 comprises 14 residues. V lost 0 bases, J lost 4 bases, and 4 bases lay in between. CDR3 sequence reads: CATSREGYNSPLHF. In DNA form, the CDR3 reads TGTGCCACCAGCAGAGAAGGATATAATTCACCCCTCCACTTT. Combining the CDR3 with reference TRBV15 and TRBJ1-6 gives the whole variable domain DAMVIQNPRYQVTQFGKPVTLSCSQTLNHNVMYWYQQKSSQAPKLLFHYYDKDFNNEADTPDNFQSRRPNTSFCFLDIRSPGLGDTAMYLCATSREGYNSPLHFGNGTRLTVT.

The chain couples TRBV28 to TRBJ1-1; D unclear. CDR3 length: 15 residues. The V and J ends lost 3 bases and 0 bases respectively, with 11 bases between them. Per germline, CDR1 MDHEN and CDR2 SYDVKM. In DNA, the CDR3 is TGTGCCAGCAGTTTGGGTCCGCCCATGAACACTGAAGCTTTCTTT. Amino acids: CASSLGPPMNTEAFF.

This clone was seen a few times. Other nucleotide sequences from this sample produce the same CDR3. This rearrangement joins TRBV10-3 to TRBJ1-1; D uncertain. Trimming left V 0 bases short and J 2 bases short, with 10 bases between. Germline CDR1 reads ENHRY; CDR2 reads SYGVKD. The CDR3 loop spans 15 amino acids. The CDR3 here is CAISESRTLNTEAFF. CDR3 bases: TGTGCCATCAGTGAGTCGAGAACTCTAAACACTGAAGCTTTCTTT.

This clone has just a few counts. The V call is TRBV30, the J call TRBJ1-1, with 7 bases fitting TRBD1. The CDR3 consists of 15 residues. The ends lost 0 bases at V and 1 base at J; junction bases unmatched: 5. Germline lookup yields CDR1 GTSNPN and CDR2 SVGIG (reference sequence). CDR3 sequence (DNA): TGTGCCTGGAGTGTAACCGGGACAGCGAACACTGAAGCTTTCTTT. Translated: CAWSVTGTANTEAFF.

This clone appeared a few times. The gene calls are TRBV30 and TRBJ2-5; 7 bases fit TRBD2. The CDR3 length is 14 residues. The trim removed 2 bases at V and 5 bases at J, leaving 8 bases unmatched. Looked up from germline, CDR1 is GTSNPN and CDR2 is SVGIG (reference sequence). The CDR3 sequence is CAWSPGGSWETQYF. The CDR3 region has the DNA TGTGCCTGGAGTCCGGGGGGATCGTGGGAGACCCAGTACTTC.

A few counts support this clone. CDR3 protein: CASSQSFVRCGYTF. CDR3 nucleotides: TGCGCCAGCAGTCAATCCTTCGTACGTTGTGGCTACACCTTC. J is TRBJ1-2 and V is TRBV23-1, with D hard to call. Being an ORF, TRBV23-1 has a function that is uncertain. The CDR3 totals 14 residues. Trimming took off 0 bases at V and 7 bases at J, with 12 bases between the two ends.

The rearrangement uses TRBV7-9 and TRBJ1-2; TRBD1 aligns across 8 bases. The CDR3 is 14 amino acids. Trimming at V came to 5 bases and at J to 4 bases, leaving 6 bases not matched to a gene. Germline values: CDR1 SEHNR, CDR2 FQNEAQ (reference sequence). The CDR3 reads CASSQGAGGYGYTF. Written as DNA, the CDR3 is TGTGCCAGCAGCCAGGGGGCGGGTGGCTATGGCTACACCTTC.

This clone was seen more than once but under ten times. This rearrangement joins TRBV4-1 to TRBJ2-4, with 8 bases aligning to TRBD1. Trimming took 4 bases from V and 8 from J; bases not matched to a gene: 10. The CDR3 contains 15 residues. CDR1 and CDR2 from the germline V gene are MGHRA and YSYEKL. The CDR3: CASSPQGAQVDIQYF. The CDR3 nucleotides are TGCGCCAGCAGCCCCCAGGGGGCGCAAGTTGACATTCAGTACTTC.

V gene TRBV27 combines with J gene TRBJ1-5; D remains unclear. Germline V lookup: CDR1 MNHEY, CDR2 SMNVEV (reference sequence). This CDR3 has 12 amino acids. V was clipped by 0 bases and J by 4 bases, with 1 base between them. In DNA, the CDR3 is TGTGCCAGCAGTTTATCAAATCAGCCCCAGCATTTT. Its protein is CASSLSNQPQHF.

This clone was detected only a few times. The CDR3: CAISVDLTGDGYTF. For the CDR3, the DNA is TGTGCCATCAGTGTAGACCTAACAGGGGATGGCTACACCTTC. The chain carries TRBV10-3 and TRBJ1-2, with 7 bases lining up with TRBD1. The CDR3 totals 14 residues. Trimming removed 4 bases from V and 6 bases from J; junction bases left unmatched: 8. Germline lookup yields CDR1 ENHRY and CDR2 SYGVKD.

This clone occurred a few times. The rearrangement joins TRBV5-1 to TRBJ1-1; D not resolved. Germline CDR1 reads SGHRS; CDR2 reads YFSETQ. This CDR3 contains 13 residues. Trimming left V 0 bases short and J 1 base short, with 4 bases between. The CDR3 loop is CASSLEENTEAFF. The CDR3 DNA is TGCGCCAGCAGCTTGGAGGAGAACACTGAAGCTTTCTTT.

The chain uses TRBV27 and TRBJ2-7; 8 nucleotides match TRBD1. CDR1 and CDR2 from the germline V gene are MNHEY and SMNVEV (reference sequence). V shed 8 bases and J 0 bases; nucleotides not matched to a gene: 6. The CDR3 is 14 amino acids. DNA of the CDR3: TGTGCCAGCGCTAGACAGGGGAGCTCCTACGAGCAGTACTTC. Translation gives CASARQGSSYEQYF.

This clone showed up just a few times. V is TRBV15 and J is TRBJ2-7; 8 nucleotides agree with TRBD1. This CDR3 spans 15 amino acids. Per the germline V gene, CDR1 is LNHNV and CDR2 is YYDKDF (reference sequence). V lost 2 bases to trimming and J lost 5 bases; unmatched junction nucleotides: 8. CDR3 DNA sequence: TGTGCCACCAGCAGAACAGACAGGGGACGGGACGAGCAGTACTTC. Translating it yields CATSRTDRGRDEQYF.

The gene calls are TRBV2 and TRBJ1-1, with D uncertain. The germline gives CDR1 SNHLY, CDR2 FYNNEI. This CDR3 has 14 residues. V lost 3 bases and J 4 bases, leaving 12 bases between the germline ends. The CDR3 DNA is TGTGCCAGCAGTGATTTTCCCCTACTCACTGAAGCTTTCTTT. This encodes CASSDFPLLTEAFF.

The chain employs TRBV20-1 and TRBJ1-2; no reliable D call. Germline V CDR1 and CDR2: DFQATT, SNEGSKA (reference sequence). The CDR3 loop spans 10 amino acids. Trimming took 7 bases from V and 0 from J, leaving 3 bases between them. This CDR3 reads CSVANYGYTF. The CDR3 DNA reads as TGCAGTGTGGCTAACTATGGCTACACCTTC.

This clone occurred a few times. This rearrangement joins TRBV19 to TRBJ1-6, with D perhaps matching TRBD1 (5 bases). This CDR3 spans 16 amino acids. The germline CDR1 and CDR2 sequences are LNHDA and SQIVND (reference sequence). Between the trimmed V and J ends, which lost 4 bases and 0 bases, there was a span of 10 bases. The CDR3: CASSTGTVSYNSPLHF. DNA of the CDR3: TGTGCCAGTAGTACCGGGACCGTCTCCTATAATTCACCCCTCCACTTT.

This chain joins TRBV9 and TRBJ2-5; D may be TRBD1 or TRBD2 (6 bases each). Trimming took 0 bases from V and 5 from J, leaving 11 bases between them. The germline V gene encodes CDR1 SGDLS and CDR2 YYNGEE. The CDR3 extends over 14 amino acids. The CDR3 sequence is CASSVGQGRETQYF. In DNA, the CDR3 is TGTGCCAGCAGCGTAGGGCAGGGGAGGGAGACCCAGTACTTC. Full variable domain (missing parts from reference TRBV9 and TRBJ2-5): DSGVTQTPKHLITATGQRVTLRCSPRSGDLSVYWYQQSLDQGLQFLIQYYNGEERAKGNILERFSAQQFPDLHSELNLSSLELGDSALYFCASSVGQGRETQYFGPGTRLLVL.

The V and J genes are TRBV5-4 and TRBJ2-7, with D uncertain. Trimming removed 0 bases from V and 2 bases from J, with 12 bases in between. The CDR3 runs to 15 residues. Germline V lookup: CDR1 SGHNT, CDR2 YYREEE (reference sequence). The CDR3 spells CASSLDQSAPYEQYF. The CDR3, as DNA: TGTGCCAGCAGCTTGGATCAGTCAGCTCCCTACGAGCAGTACTTC.

The chain carries TRBV6-5 and TRBJ1-1; TRBD1 might be the D (6 bases). With 6 bases removed from V and 0 bases from J, the gap between germline ends came to 11 bases. Germline loops: CDR1 MNHEY, CDR2 SVGAGI. The CDR3 runs to 14 residues. The CDR3 bases are TGTGCCAGCAGGGAGACAGGATTGAACACTGAAGCTTTCTTT. Translation gives CASRETGLNTEAFF.

The sample holds a few counts of this clone. The chain links TRBV5-6 to TRBJ2-5; D is perhaps TRBD1 (5 bases). Germline V CDR1 and CDR2: SGHDT, YYEEEE. The ends were cut back, 1 base at V and 2 bases at J, with 15 bases in the middle. This CDR3 has 16 amino acids. The CDR3 DNA is TGTGCCAGCAGCTTGTCCCCGACAGTAGTACAAGAGACCCAGTACTTC. Translated, it gives CASSLSPTVVQETQYF.